Listed below are T cell receptor beta chains from one sample, sequenced in a study of cytomegalovirus exposure and HLA in healthy donors. Data came from immunoSEQ multiplex PCR; TCRdb stores just in-frame clones and leaves some out. The data show 250,000 to 350,000 clones, with roughly 90% seen just once and around 4.2% held by the top ten. Sequencing was done on a sample of PBMCs. The receptors were gathered from a man between 40 and 49 years old in good health and CMV-seropositive. CDR3s include the opening cysteine and the closing phenylalanine or tryptophan. A D gene is named only where the DNA matches it firmly. Size is omitted from some rows. Given values are once, few, many or a class for expanded clones.

clone_size: .; v_call: TRBV19; d_call: .; j_call: TRBJ2-4; cdr3_aa: CASSTDGENIQYF; cdr3_nt: TGTGCCAGTAGTACGGACGGGGAAAACATTCAGTACTTC
clone_size: .; v_call: TRBV9; d_call: TRBD1; j_call: TRBJ2-7; cdr3_aa: CASSAQGAYEQYF; cdr3_nt: TGTGCCAGCAGCGCACAGGGGGCCTACGAGCAGTACTTC
clone_size: .; v_call: TRBV19; d_call: .; j_call: TRBJ1-1; cdr3_aa: CASSIGTWGEAFF; cdr3_nt: TGTGCCAGTAGTATCGGCACCTGGGGCGAAGCTTTCTTT
clone_size: .; v_call: TRBV7-2; d_call: .; j_call: TRBJ2-5; cdr3_aa: CASSLDGGEAETQYF; cdr3_nt: TGTGCCAGCAGCTTAGACGGGGGTGAAGCAGAGACCCAGTACTTC
clone_size: .; v_call: TRBV28; d_call: TRBD1; j_call: TRBJ2-2; cdr3_aa: CASSSYIQTGRNTGELFF; cdr3_nt: TGTGCCAGCAGTTCCTACATACAGACAGGGAGGAACACCGGGGAGCTGTTTTTT
clone_size: .; v_call: TRBV18; d_call: .; j_call: TRBJ2-3; cdr3_aa: CASSPTSEDTQYF; cdr3_nt: TGTGCCAGCTCCCCGACTAGTGAAGATACGCAGTATTTT
clone_size: .; v_call: TRBV10-3; d_call: .; j_call: TRBJ2-7; cdr3_aa: CAISESLVQYF; cdr3_nt: TGTGCCATCAGTGAGTCGCTAGTGCAGTACTTC
clone_size: few; v_call: TRBV29-1; d_call: .; j_call: TRBJ1-1; cdr3_aa: CSVEGSGAFF; cdr3_nt: TGCAGCGTTGAAGGGAGTGGAGCTTTCTTT
clone_size: .; v_call: TRBV7-2; d_call: TRBD1; j_call: TRBJ1-1; cdr3_aa: CASSLADRGDTEAFF; cdr3_nt: TGTGCCAGCAGCTTAGCGGACAGGGGGGACACTGAAGCTTTCTTT
clone_size: .; v_call: TRBV7-2; d_call: TRBD2; j_call: TRBJ2-7; cdr3_aa: CASSRTSDGSYEQYF; cdr3_nt: TGTGCCAGCAGCAGAACTAGCGATGGCTCCTACGAGCAGTACTTC
clone_size: .; v_call: TRBV5-1; d_call: TRBD1; j_call: TRBJ1-2; cdr3_aa: CASRQATGVVYGYTF; cdr3_nt: TGCGCCAGCAGACAGGCGACAGGGGTAGTCTATGGCTACACCTTC
clone_size: .; v_call: TRBV28; d_call: .; j_call: TRBJ1-2; cdr3_aa: CASSLEGPSYGYTF; cdr3_nt: TGTGCCAGCAGTTTAGAGGGCCCATCCTATGGCTACACCTTC
clone_size: few; v_call: TRBV13; d_call: .; j_call: TRBJ1-1; cdr3_aa: CASSLTRANLEAFF; cdr3_nt: TGTGCCAGCAGCCTCACGAGGGCCAACCTTGAAGCTTTCTTT
clone_size: .; v_call: TRBV28; d_call: .; j_call: TRBJ1-2; cdr3_aa: CASIPRRGGYTF; cdr3_nt: TGTGCCAGCATCCCCCGTCGGGGAGGCTACACCTTC
clone_size: few; v_call: TRBV18; d_call: .; j_call: TRBJ2-2; cdr3_aa: CASSPTRGVGGELFF; cdr3_nt: TGTGCCAGCTCACCTACCAGGGGCGTTGGCGGGGAGCTGTTTTTT
clone_size: .; v_call: TRBV9; d_call: .; j_call: TRBJ1-4; cdr3_aa: CASSVAPAPDEKLFF; cdr3_nt: TGTGCCAGCAGCGTAGCTCCAGCGCCGGATGAAAAACTGTTTTTT
clone_size: .; v_call: TRBV6-5; d_call: .; j_call: TRBJ2-2; cdr3_aa: CASRGVENTGELFF; cdr3_nt: TGTGCCAGCAGGGGAGTGGAAAACACCGGGGAGCTGTTTTTT